This T cell receptor beta chain is drawn from a study of blood T cell repertoires in COVID-19. The CDR3 covers 13 residues. The V gene's germline CDR1 is SGHTA and CDR2 FQGNSA. The V end lost 1 base, the J end lost 7 bases, and 11 bases lay between the germline ends. Repertoires were generated with immunoSEQ multiplex PCR, while TCRdb's copy carries only in-frame clones and drops some. Among about 280,000 clones listed, less than 90% were seen once. The sequence was collected from a woman in her sixties or seventies with COVID-19, enrolled during active disease. Sequencing was done on a sample of peripheral blood. This rearrangement joins TRBV7-2 to TRBJ2-7; D is possibly TRBD2 (5 bases). Here the CDR3 DNA reads TGTGCCAGCAGCTTAGTTAGGGAGCGGGAGCAGTACTTC. It codes for CASSLVREREQYF.